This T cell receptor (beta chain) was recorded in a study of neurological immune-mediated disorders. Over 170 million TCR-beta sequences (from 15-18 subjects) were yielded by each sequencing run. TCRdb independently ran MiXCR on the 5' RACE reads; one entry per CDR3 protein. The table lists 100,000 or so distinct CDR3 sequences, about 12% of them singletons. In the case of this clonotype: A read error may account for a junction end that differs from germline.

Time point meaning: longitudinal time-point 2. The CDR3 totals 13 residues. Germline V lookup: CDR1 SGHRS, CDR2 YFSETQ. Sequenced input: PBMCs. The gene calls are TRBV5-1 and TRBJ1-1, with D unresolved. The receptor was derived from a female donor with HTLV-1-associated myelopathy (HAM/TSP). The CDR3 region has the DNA TGCGCCAGCAGCTCACGGGCTCACACTGAATCTTGCTTT. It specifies CASSSRAHTESCF. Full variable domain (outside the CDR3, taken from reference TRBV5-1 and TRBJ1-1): KAGVTQTPRYLIKTRGQQVTLSCSPISGHRSVSWYQQTPGQGLQFLFEYFSETQRNKGNFPGRFSGRQFSNSRSEMNVSTLELGDSALYLCASSSRAHTESCFGQGTRLTVV.